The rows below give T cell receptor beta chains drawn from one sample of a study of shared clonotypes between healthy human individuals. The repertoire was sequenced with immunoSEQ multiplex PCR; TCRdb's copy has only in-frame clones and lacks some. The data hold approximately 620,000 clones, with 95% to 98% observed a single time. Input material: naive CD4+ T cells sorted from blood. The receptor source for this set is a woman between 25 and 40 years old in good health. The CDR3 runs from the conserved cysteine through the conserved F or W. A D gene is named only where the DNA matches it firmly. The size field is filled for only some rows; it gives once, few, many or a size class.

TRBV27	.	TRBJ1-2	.	TGTGCCAGCAGTTTCGACAGAAACTATGGCTACACCTTC	CASSFDRNYGYTF
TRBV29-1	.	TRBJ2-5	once	TGCAGCGTTGAATTATCGCGGTTGACCCAGTACTTC	CSVELSRLTQYF
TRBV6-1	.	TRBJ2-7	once	TGTGCCAGCAGTGAGATCGGGGCCCCTAAGGTCGAGCAGTACTTC	CASSEIGAPKVEQYF
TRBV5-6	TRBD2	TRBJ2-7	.	TGTGCCAGCAGCCATAGGCGGGAGGGAGGATCCTACGAGCAGTACTTC	CASSHRREGGSYEQYF
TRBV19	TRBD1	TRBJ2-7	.	TGTGCCAGTAGGCAGCCGGGACAGGGCAACGAGCAGTACTTC	CASRQPGQGNEQYF
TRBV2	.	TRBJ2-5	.	TGTGCCAGCACGAGGGATGTCGGCGGGAAGCAAGAGACCCAGTACTTC	CASTRDVGGKQETQYF
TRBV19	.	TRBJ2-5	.	TGTGCCAGTAGGGGAGACTTCCAAGAGACCCAGTACTTC	CASRGDFQETQYF
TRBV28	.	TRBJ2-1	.	TGTGCCAGCAGTCCCGCCGGGACGGGCCCGGTCAATGAGCAGTTCTTC	CASSPAGTGPVNEQFF
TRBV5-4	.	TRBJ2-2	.	TGTGCCAGCAGAGTTAACACCGGGGAGCTGTTTTTT	CASRVNTGELFF
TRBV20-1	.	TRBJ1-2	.	TGCAGTGCTCAGGGGGGCTACACCTTC	CSAQGGYTF
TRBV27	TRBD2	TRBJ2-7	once	TGTGCCAGTAGCGGGAGGGCCTCTTACGAGCAGTACTTC	CASSGRASYEQYF
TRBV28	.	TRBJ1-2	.	TGTGCCAGCAGTTTGTCTTGGGGGGGCTACACCTTC	CASSLSWGGYTF
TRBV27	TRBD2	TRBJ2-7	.	TGTGCCAGCAGTTCTTTCGGGACTAGCAAGTACGAGCAGTACTTC	CASSSFGTSKYEQYF
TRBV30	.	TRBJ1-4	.	TGTGCCTGGAGTGTTGACGGACAGCCTAATGAAAAACTGTTTTTT	CAWSVDGQPNEKLFF
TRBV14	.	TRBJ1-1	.	TGTGCCAGCAGCCCGACAGGAGGGGTTGGCACTGAAGCTTTCTTT	CASSPTGGVGTEAFF
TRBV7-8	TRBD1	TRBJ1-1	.	TGTGCCAGCAGCGCACAGGGGGGGAACACTGAAGCTTTCTTT	CASSAQGGNTEAFF
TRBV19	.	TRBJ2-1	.	TGTGCCAGTAGTCGGCTGGATGACAATGAGCAGTTCTTC	CASSRLDDNEQFF
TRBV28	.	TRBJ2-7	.	TGTGCCAGCAGTTTAGCCGGGACCATCTACGAGCAGTACTTC	CASSLAGTIYEQYF
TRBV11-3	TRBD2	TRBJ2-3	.	TGTGCCAGCAGCCCGGGGGGTAGCACAGATACGCAGTATTTT	CASSPGGSTDTQYF
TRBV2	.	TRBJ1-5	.	TGTGCCAGCAGAGTGATACAGGATAGCAATCAGCCCCAGCATTTT	CASRVIQDSNQPQHF
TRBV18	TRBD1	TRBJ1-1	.	TGTGCCAGCTCACCCCTTAAGGACAGGGGTGCTGAAGCTTTCTTT	CASSPLKDRGAEAFF
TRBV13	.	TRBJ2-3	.	TGTGCCAGCAGCCCTTTCAGCCGAGATACGCAGTATTTT	CASSPFSRDTQYF
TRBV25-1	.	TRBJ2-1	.	TGTGCCAGCAGTGAAGGAAGGGTGGGAAACAATGAGCAGTTCTTC	CASSEGRVGNNEQFF